The present entry profiles one T cell receptor (beta chain) with its context. The data originate from a study of control samples from healthy donors and cancer patients. Germline CDR1 SQVTM, CDR2 ANQGSEA. V lost 8 bases to trimming and J lost 2 bases; unmatched junction nucleotides: 6. The CDR3 extends over 14 amino acids. The table came from immunoSEQ multiplex PCR; TCRdb's copy has only in-frame clones and leaves some out. This sample has 10,000 to 15,000 clones, with approximately 87% found just once. The sequenced material came from formalin-fixed, paraffin-embedded tissue. This rearrangement joins TRBV29-1 to TRBJ2-1; 10 positions match TRBD2. This TCR was sampled from a male donor with melanoma. The CDR3 nucleotides read TGCAGCTCCCTAGCGGGAGTCACCTACAATGAGCAGTTCTTC. Its protein product is CSSLAGVTYNEQFF.